The next 12 T cell receptor beta chains were all read from a single sample in a study of T cells in Graves' hyperthyroidism and ophthalmopathy. Amplification of TCR beta CDR3 regions was performed using RNA transcripts as template. An initial round of RT-PCR targeting the TCR CDR3 relied on the HTBI primer set. TCRdb re-called the multiplex PCR reads through MiXCR, storing one row per CDR3 protein. The sample records about 640,000 distinct CDR3 sequences, around 21% being singletons. The sequencing input was blood. These receptors were taken from a man between 25 and 39 years old with Graves' ophthalmopathy.

The gene calls are TRBV6-2 or TRBV6-3 and TRBJ2-7; D not resolved. The CDR3 is made up of 15 amino acids. V gave up 4 bases and J gave up 2 bases, with 15 bases separating them. The germline V gene has CDR1 MNHEY and CDR2 SVGEGT. Here the CDR3 DNA reads TGTGCCAGCAGTTCGTTCGGCAGATTGACCTACGAGCAGTACTTC. This translates into CASSSFGRLTYEQYF.

This clonotype was seen a handful of times. The CDR3 DNA reads TGTGCCAGCAGCTTAGAAGGGGGCTCTGGGGCCAACGTCCTGACTTTC. Its protein product is CASSLEGGSGANVLTF. The chain links TRBV7-3 to TRBJ2-6, with D tentatively TRBD1 (6 bases). Per germline, CDR1 SGHTA and CDR2 FQGTGA. CDR3 length: 16 residues. Trimming cost V 2 bases and J 0 bases, with 8 bases left between them.

This clonotype occurred a few times. The chain uses TRBV28 and TRBJ2-5, with D perhaps matching TRBD2 (5 bases). The germline V gene has CDR1 MDHEN and CDR2 SYDVKM. V was shortened by 5 bases and J by 7 bases, with 20 bases between the two germline ends. The CDR3 loop spans 15 amino acids. The CDR3 region has the DNA TGTGCCAGCAGTACGCGGACTTCACTCGGTGGGACCCAGTACTTC. Amino acids: CASSTRTSLGGTQYF.

The chain recombines TRBV6-1 with TRBJ1-2, with D maybe TRBD1 (6 bases). V was pared by 2 bases and J by 8 bases, with 12 bases between. Germline CDR1 and CDR2: MNHNS and SASEGT. CDR3 length: 13 residues. CDR3 residues: CASSETQGTGYTF. As DNA, the CDR3 is TGTGCCAGCAGTGAAACCCAGGGGACGGGCTACACCTTC.

This clonotype has ten or more counts. This chain uses TRBV11-2 with TRBJ2-5, with 7 positions matching TRBD1. The germline gives CDR1 SGHAT, CDR2 FQNNGV. The CDR3 contains 15 residues. V dropped 5 bases and J dropped 3; count of bases not matched to a gene: 9. Written as DNA, the CDR3 is TGTGCCAGCAGCGTTCAATACGGGACAGAAGAGACCCAGTACTTC. Translating gives CASSVQYGTEETQYF.

The chain uses TRBV6-5 and TRBJ2-1; D not resolved. Germline assignment: CDR1 MNHEY and CDR2 SVGAGI. The CDR3 totals 15 residues. V was clipped by 0 bases and J by 0 bases, with 6 bases between them. The chain's CDR3 is CASSYSGVSYNEQFF. The CDR3, as DNA: TGTGCCAGCAGTTACTCGGGTGTCTCCTACAATGAGCAGTTCTTC.

This clonotype was recorded many times. The chain has TRBV3-1 and TRBJ2-7; D remains ambiguous. CDR3 length: 12 amino acids. Between the trimmed V and J ends, which lost 2 bases and 4 bases, there was a span of 6 bases. Per germline, CDR1 LGHDT and CDR2 YNNKEL (reference sequence). For the CDR3, the DNA is TGTGCCAGCAGCCAATCCCCGTACGAGCAGTACTTC. Protein sequence: CASSQSPYEQYF.

The rearrangement uses TRBV19 and TRBJ2-7; TRBD2 matches 10 bases. CDR1 and CDR2 from the germline V gene are LNHDA and SQIVND (reference sequence). The CDR3 totals 17 residues. V was clipped by 5 bases and J by 2 bases; unmatched bases: 12. The CDR3 DNA is TGTGCCAGTAGTTTGAGGGCTTGGACTAGCGGAACCTACGAGCAGTACTTC. Its translation: CASSLRAWTSGTYEQYF.

The rearrangement links TRBV6-5 to TRBJ2-3; 15 positions match TRBD2. J was trimmed by 3 bases and V by 4 bases; bases with no gene match: 5. The CDR3 sequence is 17 residues long. CDR1 and CDR2 from the germline V gene are MNHEY and SVGAGI. CDR3 sequence: CASSSRGLAGGTDTQYF. The DNA of the CDR3 is TGTGCCAGCAGTTCCCGAGGACTAGCGGGAGGGACAGATACGCAGTATTTT.

The chain links TRBV6-1 to TRBJ2-3; 11 bases fit TRBD2. Germline V gene data show CDR1 as MNHNS and CDR2 as SASEGT. There are 15 residues in the CDR3. V shed 5 bases and J 2 bases; nucleotides not matched to a gene: 3. The DNA of the CDR3 is TGTGCCAGCAGTAGACTAGCGGGGTTCACAGATACGCAGTATTTT. Its translation: CASSRLAGFTDTQYF.

With respect to this clonotype: A junction boundary mismatches the germline segment, possibly from a read error. The V call is TRBV7-2, the J call TRBJ2-1, with no clear D. The CDR3 totals 15 residues. The germline CDR1 and CDR2 sequences are SGHTA and FQGNSA. The CDR3, as DNA: TGTGCCAGCAGTTTAGGCGGCGGTTCGAAGAATGAGCAGTTCTTC. As protein: CASSLGGGSKNEQFF.

There are a few counts of this clonotype. The rearrangement joins TRBV28 to TRBJ1-4; 7 bases align to TRBD1. This CDR3 has 15 amino acids. The trim removed 5 bases at V and 6 bases at J, leaving 9 bases unmatched. Per germline, CDR1 MDHEN and CDR2 SYDVKM. This chain's CDR3 is CASSLSGTEDEKLFF. For the CDR3, the DNA is TGTGCCAGCAGTCTCTCCGGGACAGAGGATGAAAAACTGTTTTTT.